Listed below are T cell receptor beta chains from one sample, sequenced in a study of blood T cells in healthy people across ages. Via MiXCR, TCRdb re-called the 5' RACE reads, giving one row per CDR3 protein. Among more than 1,000,000 distinct CDR3 sequences listed, around 27% were seen once. Another study also made use of these data, one on T cells of mothers and their children.

The sequencing sample was made of blood. These receptor sequences come from a girl aged 2 to 9 in good health. The CDR3 runs from the conserved cysteine through the conserved F or W. A D gene is named only where the DNA matches it firmly. Expanded clones are given a class, and other clones once, few, many or no size at all.

D gene,V gene,clone size,J gene,CDR3 DNA,CDR3 protein
TRBD2,TRBV7-8,.,TRBJ2-5,TGTGCCAGCAGCCAATGGACTAGCGGGGCCTTCCAAGAGACCCAGTACTTC,CASSQWTSGAFQETQYF
TRBD1,TRBV7-3,few,TRBJ2-7,TGTGCCAGCAGCTTAACGTTCGGACAGGGGCGCCTAACCGTCTCCTACGAGCAGTACTTC,CASSLTFGQGRLTVSYEQYF
TRBD1,TRBV6-1,.,TRBJ1-5,TGTGCCAGCAGTGGCGCAGGGGGAAGGGATCAGCCCCAGCATTTT,CASSGAGGRDQPQHF
.,TRBV4-2,.,TRBJ1-1,TGTGCCAGCGGGGGGGCGGGGGTGAACACTGAAGCTTTCTTT,CASGGAGVNTEAFF
.,TRBV12-3/TRBV12-4,.,TRBJ1-2,TGTGCCACCAGGTCCTCCAAGGATTTTGACTATGGCTACACCTTC,CATRSSKDFDYGYTF
TRBD1,TRBV28,.,TRBJ2-7,TGTGCCACCCGTGCGGGACAGGGCCTCTACGAGCAGTACTTC,CATRAGQGLYEQYF
.,TRBV5-6,few,TRBJ2-4,TGTGCCAGCAGCTCGACGACAGATCTAGCCAAAAACATTCAGTACTTC,CASSSTTDLAKNIQYF
.,TRBV20-1,.,TRBJ2-1,TGCAGTGCTAGAGCTCGGAAGGAGAAGCAGTTCTTC,CSARARKEKQFF
TRBD1,TRBV6-5,.,TRBJ2-7,TGTGCCAGCAGAGAGACAGGGGACTACGAGCAGTACTTC,CASRETGDYEQYF
.,TRBV7-8,.,TRBJ2-1,TGTGCCAGCAGCTTAGTGACAGCATTAGTTGAGCAGTTCTTC,CASSLVTALVEQFF
.,TRBV9,few,TRBJ2-3,TGTGCCAGCAGCGTAGCTGGCCACTCCGGCACAGATACGCAGTATTTT,CASSVAGHSGTDTQYF
.,TRBV21-1,few,TRBJ1-1,TGTACCAGCAGCAAAAACTGGGCAGAAGCTTTCTTT,CTSSKNWAEAFF
TRBD2,TRBV7-8,.,TRBJ2-1,TGTGCCAGCAGCTTAGCCCGGACTAGAGGATACAATGAGCAGTTCTTC,CASSLARTRGYNEQFF
.,TRBV25-1,few,TRBJ1-1,TGTGCCAGCAGTGAACTCGACTTATTCTTT,CASSELDLFF
TRBD1,TRBV5-1,.,TRBJ2-4,TGCGCCGGCAGCCTTACAGGGGGCGAGAAAAACATTCAGTACTTC,CAGSLTGGEKNIQYF
.,TRBV2,.,TRBJ1-2,TGTGCCAGCGATCCGGGGCTGAGTATTGGCTACACCTTC,CASDPGLSIGYTF
TRBD1,TRBV20-1,.,TRBJ1-3,TGCAGTGCTAGCTGGGCGAACACAGGGGGATCTGGAAACACCATATATTTT,CSASWANTGGSGNTIYF
TRBD1,TRBV5-1,.,TRBJ2-3,TGCGCCAGCTCGGGACAGGGCGTCGATACGCAGTATTTT,CASSGQGVDTQYF
TRBD2,TRBV25-1,few,TRBJ2-3,TGTGCCAGCAGTGAACCCACTAGCGTGGGCACAGATACGCAGTATTTT,CASSEPTSVGTDTQYF
.,TRBV9,.,TRBJ1-1,TGTGCCAGCAGCGTAGGTAGATCGCTGGAGCCTGAAGCTTTCTTT,CASSVGRSLEPEAFF
.,TRBV20-1,.,TRBJ2-5,TGCAGTACTCAGGACCTTCATGGGGAGACCCAGTACTTC,CSTQDLHGETQYF
TRBD1,TRBV29-1,.,TRBJ2-1,TGCAGCCACCCTATAGGACAGGGGACCAATGAGCAGTTCTTC,CSHPIGQGTNEQFF
TRBD1,TRBV20-1,.,TRBJ2-1,TGCAGTGCGCGCACCGGGACAGGTCTCTCCAATGAGCAGTTCTTC,CSARTGTGLSNEQFF
.,TRBV20-1,few,TRBJ2-5,TGCAGTGCTAGAGTGTTCGACGATTTAATGGAGACCCAGTACTTC,CSARVFDDLMETQYF
.,TRBV9,.,TRBJ2-6,TGTGCCAGCAACCTCGGAGGGGGGACCAGCTCTGGGGCCAACGTCCTGACTTTC,CASNLGGGTSSGANVLTF
.,TRBV15,.,TRBJ2-1,TGTGCCACCAGCGGGTCGATCCGTTCTGAGCAGTTCTTC,CATSGSIRSEQFF
.,TRBV5-1,few,TRBJ2-5,TGCGCCAGCAGCTTGCCCCTGGATGAGGGTTGGGGGGAAGAGACCCAGTACTTC,CASSLPLDEGWGEETQYF
.,TRBV27,.,TRBJ2-5,TGTGCCAGCAGTCAGCGACAGGACCTTCTCCAAGAGACCCAGTACTTC,CASSQRQDLLQETQYF
.,TRBV5-1,.,TRBJ1-4,TGCGCCAGCAGCGCCCGGACACCTGAAAAACTGTTTTTT,CASSARTPEKLFF
.,TRBV7-2,.,TRBJ2-7,TGTGCCAGCAGCTCAACAGCGAGCGTTTCCTACGAGCAGTACTTC,CASSSTASVSYEQYF
.,TRBV7-6,.,TRBJ2-7,TGTGCCAGCAGCTTATTCCCTAGACGGGAACTAGGGGACGAGCAGTACTTC,CASSLFPRRELGDEQYF
TRBD2,TRBV7-2,few,TRBJ2-7,TGTGCCAGCAGCCTCTGGGCTAGCGGGGCAGGCGAGCAGTACTTC,CASSLWASGAGEQYF
.,TRBV20-1,few,TRBJ1-2,TGCAGTGCTGCCCTTCGGTATGGCTACACCTTC,CSAALRYGYTF
TRBD1,TRBV4-2,.,TRBJ1-6,TGTGCCAGCAGCCAGACAGGGGTGGCTTCACCCCTCCACTTT,CASSQTGVASPLHF
.,TRBV4-3,few,TRBJ2-1,TGCGCCAGCAGCCAACAAGGGCAGACTCATTACAATGAGCAGTTCTTC,CASSQQGQTHYNEQFF
TRBD1,TRBV7-2,.,TRBJ2-7,TGTGCCAGCAGCTTAGTTGGGCAGGGGGCGATAACCTACGAGCAGTACTTC,CASSLVGQGAITYEQYF
.,TRBV5-1,.,TRBJ1-2,TGCGCCAGCAGCTACGACAGCCCCTATGGCTACACCTTC,CASSYDSPYGYTF
.,TRBV12-3/TRBV12-4,.,TRBJ1-1,TGTGCCAGCAGTTTCATTGGGACGGCTTTCTTT,CASSFIGTAFF
TRBD2,TRBV29-1,.,TRBJ2-1,TGCAGCGGTACTGTAGGACTAGCGGGAGTTCGGGAGCAGTTCTTC,CSGTVGLAGVREQFF
.,TRBV29-1,.,TRBJ2-5,TGCAGCGTTGTGGGGGGAGCGTGGCAAGAGACCCAGTACTTC,CSVVGGAWQETQYF
TRBD1,TRBV19,.,TRBJ1-5,TGTGCCAGTAGTGTCCCCCGGGGACAGACATTTGGGGGGCAGCCCCAGCATTTT,CASSVPRGQTFGGQPQHF
.,TRBV20-1,few,TRBJ1-4,TGCAGTGCTAGACAGGGGCCCGGGTTCATATCTAATGAAAAACTGTTTTTT,CSARQGPGFISNEKLFF
.,TRBV7-9,.,TRBJ2-7,TGTGCCAGCAGCTTAGAATACTATGGGGAGCAGTACTTC,CASSLEYYGEQYF
.,TRBV7-2,.,TRBJ2-5,TGTGCCAGCAGCTTACCCCAAGCAGGCCAAGAGACCCAGTACTTC,CASSLPQAGQETQYF
.,TRBV3-1,few,TRBJ2-5,TGTGCCAGCAGCCAAGTAGGCGGGATCCAAGAGACCCAGTACTTC,CASSQVGGIQETQYF
TRBD2,TRBV28,.,TRBJ2-7,TGTGCCAGCAGTTTTGGCGGGGGGCTCTACGAGCAGTACTTC,CASSFGGGLYEQYF
.,TRBV29-1,few,TRBJ2-7,TGCAGCGCAACTGTCAACCCGGGATACGAGCAGTACTTC,CSATVNPGYEQYF
TRBD2,TRBV12-3/TRBV12-4,many,TRBJ2-5,TGTGCCAGCAGTTTCGGACTAGCGGGAGAAGAGACCCAGTACTTC,CASSFGLAGEETQYF
.,TRBV5-1,.,TRBJ1-2,TGCGCCAGCAGACCACCGGGACGCTTCTATGGCTACACCTTC,CASRPPGRFYGYTF